These 20 T cell receptor beta chains originate from one sample sequenced in a study of blood T cell repertoires in COVID-19. Assay used: immunoSEQ multiplex PCR; TCRdb lists only in-frame clones, some missing. The sample holds some 200,000 clones, approximately 91% seen once. Sequenced sample: peripheral blood. These receptors all come from a man aged 45-65 years with COVID-19, enrolled during active disease.

J is TRBJ2-2 and V is TRBV5-5; TRBD2 is a possible D gene (6 bases). Germline-derived CDR1 and CDR2 are SGHKS and YYEKEE (reference sequence). The CDR3 is made up of 14 amino acids. V was cut by 3 bases and J by 5 bases, with 11 bases left in between. CDR3 sequence (DNA): TGTGCCAGCAGCTCAAAGGGGACTACCGGGGAGCTGTTTTTT. Protein: CASSSKGTTGELFF.

The chain combines TRBV5-1 with TRBJ2-7, with 7 nucleotides matching TRBD2. Losses at the gene ends were 7 bases for V and 1 base for J; bases not matched to a gene: 2. There are 12 residues in the CDR3. CDR1 is SGHRS and CDR2 is YFSETQ in the germline V gene. CDR3: CASRGESYEQYF. CDR3 in DNA: TGCGCCAGCCGGGGGGAATCCTACGAGCAGTACTTC.

The chain recombines TRBV27 with TRBJ2-5, with a possible D match to TRBD2 (6 bases). Germline CDR1 MNHEY, CDR2 SMNVEV (reference sequence). Trimming left V 3 bases short and J 0 bases short, with 11 bases between. The CDR3 has 15 amino acids. CDR3 region: CASSFGGEYQETQYF. The CDR3 bases are TGTGCCAGCAGTTTTGGCGGGGAGTACCAAGAGACCCAGTACTTC.

V and J are TRBV9 and TRBJ1-1; D remains unclear. With 5 bases removed from V and 6 bases from J, the gap between germline ends came to 17 bases. Looked up from germline, CDR1 is SGDLS and CDR2 is YYNGEE. The CDR3 totals 14 residues. CDR3 sequence reads: CASSENEGIAEAFF. The CDR3 bases are TGTGCCAGCAGTGAAAATGAGGGAATCGCTGAAGCTTTCTTT. Using reference TRBV9 and TRBJ1-1 for the parts outside the CDR3, the full variable domain is DSGVTQTPKHLITATGQRVTLRCSPRSGDLSVYWYQQSLDQGLQFLIQYYNGEERAKGNILERFSAQQFPDLHSELNLSSLELGDSALYFCASSENEGIAEAFFGQGTRLTVV.

This clone was detected many times. The genes are TRBV11-1 and TRBJ1-1; weak D call: TRBD1 (5 bases). Trimming pared 2 bases from V and 5 bases from J, leaving 12 bases between. The germline V gene encodes CDR1 SGHAT and CDR2 FQDESV (reference sequence). The CDR3 consists of 14 residues. The CDR3 DNA is TGTGCCAGCAGCTTATGGGGGGAGGAGACTGAAGCTTTCTTT. This gives the protein CASSLWGEETEAFF.

V and J are TRBV18 and TRBJ2-7, with 11 nucleotides matching TRBD2. The CDR3 extends over 17 amino acids. The ends lost 0 bases at V and 0 bases at J; junction bases unmatched: 4. Germline CDR1 reads KGHSH; CDR2 reads LQKENI. The CDR3 is CASSPPSSGGPSYEQYF. The CDR3 DNA follows: TGTGCCAGCTCACCACCTTCTAGCGGGGGGCCCTCCTACGAGCAGTACTTC.

The chain employs TRBV18 and TRBJ1-4; TRBD1 is a possible D gene (6 bases). The germline gives CDR1 KGHSH, CDR2 LQKENI. CDR3 length: 15 amino acids. V gave up 4 bases and J gave up 3 bases, with 12 bases separating them. In nucleotides, the CDR3 is TGTGCCAGCTCACGGTCAGGGGCAGCTAATGAAAAACTGTTTTTT. Translating it yields CASSRSGAANEKLFF.

The gene calls are TRBV7-8 and TRBJ2-2; 8 bases map to TRBD2. The CDR3 sequence is 17 residues long. Germline V lookup: CDR1 SGHVS, CDR2 FQNEAQ. Trimming cost V 2 bases and J 3 bases; bases outside gene matches: 8. CDR3 in DNA: TGTGCCAGCAGCTTATTTACTAGCGGTGTTGACACCGGGGAGCTGTTTTTT. This encodes CASSLFTSGVDTGELFF.

The V gene is TRBV5-6, the J gene TRBJ2-7; 9 bases are shared with TRBD1. CDR1 and CDR2 (germline): SGHDT, YYEEEE. Trimming took 1 base from V and 2 from J; bases not matched to a gene: 1. This CDR3 region has 14 residues. Written as DNA, the CDR3 is TGTGCCAGCAGCTTGACAGGGGGCCCCTACGAGCAGTACTTC. Its protein is CASSLTGGPYEQYF. Full variable domain (missing parts from reference TRBV5-6 and TRBJ2-7): DAGVTQSPTHLIKTRGQQVTLRCSPKSGHDTVSWYQQALGQGPQFIFQYYEEEERQRGNFPDRFSGHQFPNYSSELNVNALLLGDSALYLCASSLTGGPYEQYFGPGTRLTVT.

V gene TRBV5-4 combines with J gene TRBJ1-2; 8 bases line up with TRBD1. V was pared by 4 bases and J by 4 bases, with 9 bases of the junction left unmatched. The CDR3 is 15 amino acids. CDR1 is SGHNT, CDR2 YYREEE, per germline (reference sequence). The CDR3 spells CASSKKTGTGYGYTF. CDR3 bases: TGTGCCAGCAGCAAAAAAACCGGGACAGGCTATGGCTACACCTTC.

This rearrangement joins TRBV27 to TRBJ2-3; TRBD1 matches 9 bases. The CDR3 sequence is 15 residues long. Germline-derived CDR1 and CDR2 are MNHEY and SMNVEV (reference sequence). J was trimmed by 3 bases and V by 4 bases; bases with no gene match: 5. The CDR3: CASSSAGTGTDTQYF. Written as DNA, the CDR3 is TGTGCCAGCAGTTCCGCCGGGACAGGGACAGATACGCAGTATTTT.

This sequence joins TRBV5-4 and TRBJ1-6; D might be TRBD1 (5 bases). V was pared by 0 bases and J by 10 bases, with 11 bases between. Germline CDR1 and CDR2: SGHNT and YYREEE (reference sequence). The CDR3 has 14 residues. CDR3 DNA sequence: TGTGCCAGCAGCTTGGAACAGGCAGGCTCACCCCTCCACTTT. It codes for CASSLEQAGSPLHF.

This clone is a singleton in its sample. Different DNA sequences within this sample yield the same CDR3. The V call is TRBV12-3 or TRBV12-4, the J call TRBJ1-2, with D perhaps TRBD1 (6 bases). Deletions cut 1 base from V and 7 bases from J, with 7 bases between. The CDR3 has 12 residues. The CDR3, as DNA: TGTGCCAGCAGTTTAGAAGGGGGTGGCTACACCTTC. Encoded protein: CASSLEGGGYTF.

This sequence joins TRBV7-2 and TRBJ2-7, with 8 bases that match TRBD2. The CDR3 has 18 residues. CDR1 and CDR2 from the germline V gene are SGHTA and FQGNSA. The junction had 13 bases not matched to a gene; V was cut back by 1 base and J by 2 bases. The CDR3 nucleotides are TGTGCCAGCAGCTTAGAGGGGTATGCTAGCGGGTTTGCCTACGAGCAGTACTTC. It codes for CASSLEGYASGFAYEQYF.

The count of this clone is one. The CDR3 DNA reads as TGTGCCAGCAGCCCGGAGGTAGGACAGGGCCTGACCGGGGAGCTGTTTTTT. Protein: CASSPEVGQGLTGELFF. The chain combines TRBV9 with TRBJ2-2; 8 nucleotides agree with TRBD1. V shed 4 bases, J shed 5 bases, and the junction held 13 bases outside the gene matches. CDR1 is SGDLS, CDR2 YYNGEE, per germline. The CDR3 covers 17 residues. Filled out from reference TRBV9 and TRBJ2-2, the complete variable domain reads DSGVTQTPKHLITATGQRVTLRCSPRSGDLSVYWYQQSLDQGLQFLIQYYNGEERAKGNILERFSAQQFPDLHSELNLSSLELGDSALYFCASSPEVGQGLTGELFFGEGSRLTVL.

This sequence joins TRBV19 and TRBJ1-5; D is perhaps TRBD1 (6 bases). Germline V gives CDR1 LNHDA, CDR2 SQIVND (reference sequence). The germline V and J ends were trimmed by 1 base and 5 bases, with 15 bases remaining between them. CDR3 length equals 16 residues. This CDR3 is CASSIGRWQGHQPQHF. CDR3 DNA sequence: TGTGCCAGTAGTATAGGACGGTGGCAGGGGCATCAGCCCCAGCATTTT.

The V gene is TRBV14, the J gene TRBJ2-3; 7 bases fit TRBD2. Germline CDR1 is SGHDN and CDR2 is FVKESK. CDR3 length: 13 amino acids. Trimming cost V 4 bases and J 11 bases; bases outside gene matches: 9. The CDR3 loop is CASSPREASGQYF. The DNA of the CDR3 is TGTGCCAGCAGCCCCCGCGAGGCTAGCGGGCAGTATTTT.

A few counts support this clone. The rearrangement links TRBV7-8 to TRBJ2-1, with 7 bases aligning to TRBD2. This CDR3 comprises 14 residues. Per the germline V gene, CDR1 is SGHVS and CDR2 is FQNEAQ. V shed 2 bases and J 5 bases; nucleotides not matched to a gene: 3. CDR3 residues: CASSLPGGNNEQFF. The CDR3 DNA reads as TGTGCCAGCAGCTTACCCGGGGGGAACAATGAGCAGTTCTTC. The whole variable domain, filled in from reference TRBV7-8 and TRBJ2-1, reads GAGVSQSPRYKVAKRGQDVALRCDPISGHVSLFWYQQALGQGPEFLTYFQNEAQLDKSGLPSDRFFAERPEGSVSTLKIQRTQQEDSAVYLCASSLPGGNNEQFFGPGTRLTVL.

The chain employs TRBV19 and TRBJ2-7; a weak D match, TRBD1 (6 bases). The length of the CDR3 is 17 residues. Between the trimmed V and J ends, which lost 3 bases and 2 bases, there was a span of 20 bases. Germline V gives CDR1 LNHDA, CDR2 SQIVND (reference sequence). The CDR3 coding sequence is TGTGCCAGTAGTATTGGGGGCGGCCAGCCAGTGGCCTACGAGCAGTACTTC. Protein sequence: CASSIGGGQPVAYEQYF.

The rearrangement joins TRBV5-1 to TRBJ1-4, with TRBD1 identical over 9 bases. This CDR3 is 16 amino acids long. V lost 0 bases to trimming and J lost 8 bases; unmatched junction nucleotides: 8. Germline CDR1 and CDR2: SGHRS and YFSETQ. The CDR3 here is CASSLDPGTGQEKLFF. CDR3 nucleotides: TGCGCCAGCAGCTTGGACCCCGGGACAGGGCAGGAAAAACTGTTTTTT.